This T cell receptor (beta chain) stems from a study of T cells in Graves' hyperthyroidism and ophthalmopathy. In the case of this clonotype: A junction boundary mismatches the germline segment, possibly from a read error.

RNA transcripts were the template for amplifying TCR beta CDR3 regions. First-round RT-PCR targeting the TCR CDR3 was performed with the HTBI primer set. TCRdb redid the calling of the multiplex PCR reads with MiXCR, one entry per CDR3 protein. The data contain 560,000 or so distinct CDR3 sequences, roughly 46% of them singletons. The sequence came from a woman aged 18 to 35 with Graves' hyperthyroidism. Sequencing was carried out using peripheral blood or thyroid tissue (not recorded which).

This CDR3 reads CASSENREPYEQYF. The DNA of the CDR3 is TGTGCCAGCAGCGAAAACAGGGAGCCCTACGAGCAGTATTTC. The chain employs TRBV24-1 and TRBJ2-7; the D gene is possibly TRBD1 (6 bases). From germline, CDR1 is KGHDR and CDR2 SFDVKD. The CDR3 sequence is 14 residues long.